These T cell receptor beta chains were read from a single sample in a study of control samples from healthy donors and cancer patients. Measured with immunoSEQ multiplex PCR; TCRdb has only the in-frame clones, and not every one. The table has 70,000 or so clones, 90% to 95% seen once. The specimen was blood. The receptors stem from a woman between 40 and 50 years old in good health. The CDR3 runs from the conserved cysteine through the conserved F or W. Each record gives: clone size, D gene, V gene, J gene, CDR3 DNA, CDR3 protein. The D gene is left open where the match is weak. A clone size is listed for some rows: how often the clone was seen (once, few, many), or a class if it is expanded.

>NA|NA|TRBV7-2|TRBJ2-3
TGTGCCAGCAGCTCGGGGGGCCCAGATACGCAGTATTTT
CASSSGGPDTQYF
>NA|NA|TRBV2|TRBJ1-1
TGTGCCAGCAGGGCGTTCGGGGCCTTTGAAGCTTTCTTT
CASRAFGAFEAFF
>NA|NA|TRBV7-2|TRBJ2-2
TGTGCCAGCAGCCAAAACGCGAACACCGGGGAGCTGTTTTTT
CASSQNANTGELFF
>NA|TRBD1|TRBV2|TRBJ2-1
TGTGCCACCACAAATTCTGGACAGGGTTTTTCCTACAATGAGCAGTTCTTC
CATTNSGQGFSYNEQFF
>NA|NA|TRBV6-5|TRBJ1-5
TGTGCCAGCAACACGGACGGTTATAGCAATCAGCCCCAGCATTTT
CASNTDGYSNQPQHF
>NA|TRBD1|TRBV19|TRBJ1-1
TGTGCCAGTAGTATCGGGACAGCGCAGAACACTGAAGCTTTCTTT
CASSIGTAQNTEAFF
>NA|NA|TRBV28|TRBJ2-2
TGTGCCAGCAGTGGGGGTGGCACCGGGGAGCTGTTTTTT
CASSGGGTGELFF
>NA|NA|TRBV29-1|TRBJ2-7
TGCAGCGTACAACAACAGGGCGAAGTCACCTACGAGCAGTACTTC
CSVQQQGEVTYEQYF
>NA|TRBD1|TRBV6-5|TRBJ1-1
TGTGCCAGCACCACCGGACAGGGCGCTGAAGCTTTCTTT
CASTTGQGAEAFF
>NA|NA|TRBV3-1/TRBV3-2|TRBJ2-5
TGTGCCAGCAGCCAAGGGGTGGCAGGACAGTGGCAAGAGACCCAGTACTTC
CASSQGVAGQWQETQYF
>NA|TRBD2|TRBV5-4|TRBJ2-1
TGTGCCAGCAGCTTGTTACGGGGGGACTACAATGAGCAGTTCTTC
CASSLLRGDYNEQFF
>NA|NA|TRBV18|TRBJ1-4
TGTGCCAGCTCGTTCAACCATTTCGAAAAACTGTTTTTT
CASSFNHFEKLFF
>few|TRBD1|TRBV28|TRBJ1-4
TGTGCCAGCAGTCCTCCGACAGGGATTAATGAAAAACTGTTTTTT
CASSPPTGINEKLFF
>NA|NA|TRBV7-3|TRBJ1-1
TGTGCCAGCAGCCTATTGGGGAAGAACACTGAAGCTTTCTTT
CASSLLGKNTEAFF
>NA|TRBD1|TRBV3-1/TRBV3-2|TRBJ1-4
TGTGCCAGCAGCACGAGACAGGGAGCTAATGAAAAACTGTTTTTT
CASSTRQGANEKLFF
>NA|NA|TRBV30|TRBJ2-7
TGTGCCTGGGGTGGGATTAACACCCCACCCTACGAGCAGTACTTC
CAWGGINTPPYEQYF
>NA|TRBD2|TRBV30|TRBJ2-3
TGTGCCTGGAGTGTCGCCACGCTGGAGCGGGGGCCTCCAGATACGCAGTATTTT
CAWSVATLERGPPDTQYF
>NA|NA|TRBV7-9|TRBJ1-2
TGTGCCAGCAGCTTAGGTCCAGGAGCTAACTATGGCTACACCTTC
CASSLGPGANYGYTF
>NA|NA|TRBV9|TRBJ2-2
TGTGCCAGCAGCGGGACAACGCCGAACACCGGGGAGCTGTTTTTT
CASSGTTPNTGELFF
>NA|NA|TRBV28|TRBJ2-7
TGTGCCAGCAGTTTGGAGGGGTACGAGCAGTACTTC
CASSLEGYEQYF
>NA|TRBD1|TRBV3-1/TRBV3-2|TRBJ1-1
TGTGCCAGCAGCCAAGAAGGGGGCCCTGAAGCTTTCTTT
CASSQEGGPEAFF
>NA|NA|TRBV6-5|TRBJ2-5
TGTGCCAGCAGTTACTCGAGTCCGATTGGGGGCCAGTACTTC
CASSYSSPIGGQYF
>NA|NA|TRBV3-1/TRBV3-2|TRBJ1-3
TGTGCCAGCAGCCAAGTGTTTGCGGTCAACACCATATATTTT
CASSQVFAVNTIYF
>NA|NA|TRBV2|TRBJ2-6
TGTGCCAGCAGTGCGGGACGGCTGACGAGGGCCAACGTCCTGACTTTC
CASSAGRLTRANVLTF
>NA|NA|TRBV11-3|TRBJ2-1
TGTGCCAGCAGCTTCCAGGGCACTCTCTCCTACAATGAGCAGTTCTTC
CASSFQGTLSYNEQFF
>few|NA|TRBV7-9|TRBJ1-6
TGTGCCAGCAGACCTACAGGGAGTTTTAATTCACCCCTCCACTTT
CASRPTGSFNSPLHF